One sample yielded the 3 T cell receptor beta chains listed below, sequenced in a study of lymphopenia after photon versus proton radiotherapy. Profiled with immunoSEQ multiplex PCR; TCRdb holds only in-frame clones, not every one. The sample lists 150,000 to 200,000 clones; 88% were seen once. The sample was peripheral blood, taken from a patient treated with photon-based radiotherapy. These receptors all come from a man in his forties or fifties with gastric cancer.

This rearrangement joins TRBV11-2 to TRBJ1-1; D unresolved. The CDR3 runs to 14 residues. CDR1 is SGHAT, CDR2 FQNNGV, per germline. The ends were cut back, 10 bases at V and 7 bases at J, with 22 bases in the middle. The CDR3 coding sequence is TGTGCCACAAGGAATGCAGTCCCCCAAAGTGAAGCTTTCTTT. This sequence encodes CATRNAVPQSEAFF.

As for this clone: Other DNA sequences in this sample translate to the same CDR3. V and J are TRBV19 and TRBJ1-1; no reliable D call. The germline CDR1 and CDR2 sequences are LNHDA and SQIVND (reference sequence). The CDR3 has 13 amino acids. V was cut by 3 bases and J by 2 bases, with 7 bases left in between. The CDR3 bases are TGTGCCAGTAGTATCGGCCGAAACACTGAAGCTTTCTTT. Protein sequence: CASSIGRNTEAFF.

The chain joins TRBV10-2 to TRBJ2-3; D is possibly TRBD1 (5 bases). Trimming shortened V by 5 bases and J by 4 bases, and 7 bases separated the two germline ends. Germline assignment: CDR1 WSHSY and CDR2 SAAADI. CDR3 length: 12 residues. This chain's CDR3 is CASSPGPDTQYF. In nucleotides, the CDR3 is TGCGCCAGCAGTCCAGGGCCAGATACGCAGTATTTT.